The next 29 T cell receptor beta chains were all read from a single sample in a study of blood T cell repertoires in COVID-19. Sequenced by immunoSEQ multiplex PCR; TCRdb stores in-frame clones only, minus some. The repertoire holds some 130,000 clones, with 75% to 90% as singletons. Sequenced material: peripheral blood. The receptors were gathered from a man aged 60-69 years with COVID-19, enrolled during active disease.

V is TRBV4-1 and J is TRBJ1-1; D may be TRBD1 (6 bases). Germline lookup yields CDR1 MGHRA and CDR2 YSYEKL. Trimming shortened V by 0 bases and J by 12 bases, and 17 bases separated the two germline ends. The CDR3 has 14 residues. The CDR3 nucleotides are TGCGCCAGCAGCCAAGATCCAGGAACAGGGATGTCTTTCTTT. It specifies CASSQDPGTGMSFF.

The chain joins TRBV6-5 to TRBJ2-5; possibly TRBD1 for D (6 bases). Germline V gives CDR1 MNHEY, CDR2 SVGAGI. Trimming stripped 7 bases from V and 2 bases from J, with 11 bases between. This CDR3 has 13 amino acids. In nucleotides, the CDR3 is TGTGCCAGCAATCAGGGGCTTCAAGAGACCCAGTACTTC. This codes for CASNQGLQETQYF.

The V gene is TRBV3-1 (or the pseudogene TRBV3-2), the J gene TRBJ1-1; TRBD1 aligns across 10 bases. Germline V CDR1 and CDR2: LGHDT, YNNKEL (reference sequence). V shed 1 base, J shed 4 bases, and the junction held 12 bases outside the gene matches. CDR3 size: 18 residues. CDR3 in amino acids: CASSQVPSRQGAVTEAFF. The CDR3 DNA is TGTGCCAGCAGCCAAGTCCCCTCTAGACAGGGGGCTGTCACTGAAGCTTTCTTT.

V and J are TRBV7-3 and TRBJ2-1; weak D call: TRBD2 (6 bases). Trimming left V 5 bases short and J 4 bases short, with 15 bases between. This CDR3 spans 15 amino acids. The V gene's germline CDR1 is SGHTA and CDR2 FQGTGA. The CDR3 region is CASSLGGTVYNEQFF. The CDR3 DNA follows: TGTGCCAGCAGCCTTGGGGGGACGGTATACAATGAGCAGTTCTTC. The entire variable domain, with the rest obtained from reference TRBV7-3 and TRBJ2-1, is as follows: GAGVSQTPSNKVTEKGKYVELRCDPISGHTALYWYRQSLGQGPEFLIYFQGTGAADDSGLPNDRFFAVRPEGSVSTLKIQRTERGDSAVYLCASSLGGTVYNEQFFGPGTRLTVL.

The CDR3 bases are TGTGCCATCAGTGAGTCGACAAGTGCGAGTGAAAAACTGTTTTTT. It specifies CAISESTSASEKLFF. The rearrangement joins TRBV10-3 to TRBJ1-4; the D is unclear. The germline CDR1 and CDR2 sequences are ENHRY and SYGVKD. The V and J ends lost 0 bases and 7 bases respectively, with 12 bases between them. The CDR3 runs to 15 residues.

The chain employs TRBV7-9 and TRBJ1-1; TRBD1 is a possible D gene (6 bases). The CDR3 is 15 residues long. Trimming stripped 1 base from V and 4 bases from J, with 13 bases between. The V gene's germline CDR1 is SEHNR and CDR2 FQNEAQ (reference sequence). CDR3 region: CASSLGRGAGTEAFF. CDR3 in DNA: TGTGCCAGCAGCTTAGGCCGGGGGGCAGGCACTGAAGCTTTCTTT.

The CDR3: CASRINRGAAFF. For the CDR3, the DNA is TGTGCCAGCAGGATCAACAGGGGCGCAGCTTTCTTT. The chain is built from TRBV12-3 or TRBV12-4 and TRBJ1-1; TRBD1 aligns across 7 bases. CDR3 length equals 12 residues. V lost 6 bases, J lost 10 bases, and 8 bases stayed unmatched.

V usage is TRBV5-1 and J usage is TRBJ2-1; D gene uncertain. V lost 3 bases, J lost 5 bases, and 9 bases lay in between. Germline-derived CDR1 and CDR2 are SGHRS and YFSETQ. This CDR3 is built from 13 residues. In DNA, the CDR3 is TGCGCCAGCAGCTCCGGGTCTAACAATGAGCAGTTCTTC. Translated, it gives CASSSGSNNEQFF.

The chain is built from TRBV9 and TRBJ1-5, with 10 bases matching TRBD1. This CDR3 is built from 14 residues. Trimming removed 2 bases from V and 9 bases from J; junction bases left unmatched: 5. Per germline, CDR1 SGDLS and CDR2 YYNGEE. This CDR3 reads CASSVGTGEGPQHF. The CDR3 DNA reads TGTGCCAGCAGCGTTGGGACAGGGGAGGGGCCCCAGCATTTT.

The chain carries TRBV9 and TRBJ1-2; possibly TRBD1 for D (5 bases). This CDR3 contains 13 residues. CDR1 and CDR2 (germline): SGDLS, YYNGEE. With 0 bases removed from V and 8 bases from J, the gap between germline ends came to 11 bases. The CDR3 sequence: CASSVVGAFGYTF. In DNA, the CDR3 is TGTGCCAGCAGCGTAGTTGGGGCATTCGGCTACACCTTC.

The gene calls are TRBV13 and TRBJ1-2; unclear D gene. The CDR3 runs to 12 residues. V lost 4 bases, J lost 4 bases, and 7 bases lay in between. Germline values: CDR1 PRHDT, CDR2 FYEKMQ (reference sequence). The CDR3 here is CASSSNSYGYTF. In DNA, the CDR3 is TGTGCCAGCAGCTCTAATAGCTATGGCTACACCTTC.

This clone occurred once. This CDR3 reads CASSLTLNYGYTF. Here the CDR3 DNA reads TGTGCCAGCAGCCTGACACTTAACTATGGCTACACCTTC. The chain employs TRBV6-5 and TRBJ1-2, with D hard to call. The CDR3 sequence is 13 residues long. Trimming took 6 bases from V and 1 from J, leaving 9 bases between them. Per germline, CDR1 MNHEY and CDR2 SVGAGI.

V and J are TRBV7-2 and TRBJ2-7; D may be TRBD2 (6 bases). The ends were cut back, 2 bases at V and 10 bases at J, with 18 bases in the middle. The CDR3 totals 14 residues. Germline V gene data show CDR1 as SGHTA and CDR2 as FQGNSA. The CDR3 DNA reads TGTGCCAGCAGCTTATCTGGAGGAGGGAGTTTTCAGTACTTC. This sequence encodes CASSLSGGGSFQYF.

The chain is built from TRBV7-2 and TRBJ2-3; D may be TRBD1 (6 bases). This CDR3 is 15 amino acids long. The ends were cut back, 5 bases at V and 1 base at J, with 13 bases in the middle. Germline CDR1 is SGHTA and CDR2 is FQGNSA. In DNA form, the CDR3 reads TGTGCCAGCAGCCCTCAGGGGTCCGGCACAGATACGCAGTATTTT. Amino acid sequence: CASSPQGSGTDTQYF.

The V call is TRBV18, the J call TRBJ2-3, with TRBD1 matching over 8 bases. From germline, CDR1 is KGHSH and CDR2 LQKENI. The CDR3 is 15 amino acids. With V trimmed by 3 bases and J by 5 bases, 7 bases remained unmatched. This CDR3 reads CASSPGQGIIDTQYF. CDR3 nucleotides: TGTGCCAGCTCACCTGGACAGGGAATTATAGATACGCAGTATTTT.

The sample holds one count of this clone. The V call is TRBV27, the J call TRBJ1-2, with 7 bases fitting TRBD1. After removal of 5 bases from V and 2 bases from J, the junction contained 5 bases not matched to a gene. CDR1 MNHEY and CDR2 SMNVEV come from the germline V gene (reference sequence). This CDR3 is built from 14 residues. The CDR3 sequence is CASSNSRGNYGYTF. CDR3 DNA: TGTGCCAGCAGTAACTCCAGGGGGAACTATGGCTACACCTTC.

This rearrangement joins TRBV7-6 to TRBJ1-2; 8 bases agree with TRBD1. The CDR3 consists of 15 residues. Per the germline V gene, CDR1 is SGHVS and CDR2 is FNYEAQ. V trimming: 2 bases; J trimming: 4 bases; junction bases outside the gene matches: 6. The CDR3 sequence is CASSLSAGGVYGYTF. CDR3 nucleotide sequence: TGTGCCAGCAGCTTAAGTGCAGGGGGCGTCTATGGCTACACCTTC.

CDR3 loop: CASSQDLQNYGYTF. The CDR3, as DNA: TGTGCCAGCAGCCAAGATCTTCAGAACTATGGCTACACCTTC. The V and J genes are TRBV4-2 and TRBJ1-2; D is unclear. Trimming shortened V by 0 bases and J by 2 bases, and 7 bases separated the two germline ends. This CDR3 is 14 amino acids long. Germline CDR1 is LGHNA and CDR2 is YNFKEQ.

V usage is TRBV7-8 and J usage is TRBJ1-6; the D is unclear. Trimming cost V 3 bases and J 0 bases, with 3 bases left between them. The CDR3 length is 14 residues. Germline CDR1 is SGHVS and CDR2 is FQNEAQ. CDR3 loop: CASSLSSYNSPLHF. The CDR3 bases are TGTGCCAGCAGCTTGAGCTCCTATAATTCACCCCTCCACTTT.

The rearrangement joins TRBV28 to TRBJ1-1; 7 bases match TRBD1. The germline V gene has CDR1 MDHEN and CDR2 SYDVKM. Germline trimming cut 3 bases from V and 2 bases from J; bases unmatched to any gene: 9. This CDR3 has 16 amino acids. CDR3 nucleotide sequence: TGTGCCAGCAGTTTTGGGACGACAGGGAGTAACACTGAAGCTTTCTTT. This codes for CASSFGTTGSNTEAFF.

This chain uses TRBV7-9 with TRBJ1-3; no reliable D call. Trimming pared 1 base from V and 6 bases from J, leaving 10 bases between. The CDR3 extends over 14 amino acids. The V gene's germline CDR1 is SEHNR and CDR2 FQNEAQ (reference sequence). The CDR3 loop reads CASSLGSRANTIYF. CDR3 bases: TGTGCCAGCAGCTTAGGTAGCCGCGCAAACACCATATATTTT. The whole variable domain, filled in from reference TRBV7-9 and TRBJ1-3, reads DTGVSQNPRHKITKRGQNVTFRCDPISEHNRLYWYRQTLGQGPEFLTYFQNEAQLEKSRLLSDRFSAERPKGSFSTLEIQRTEQGDSAMYLCASSLGSRANTIYFGEGSWLTVV.

The chain has TRBV7-2 and TRBJ2-7, with D possibly TRBD1 on 6 matching bases. V was shortened by 2 bases and J by 0 bases, with 11 bases between the two germline ends. CDR3 length: 15 residues. Germline V gene sequence: CDR1 SGHTA, CDR2 FQGNSA. This chain's CDR3 is CASSLSQGPSYEQYF. The CDR3, as DNA: TGTGCCAGCAGCTTATCCCAGGGGCCCTCCTACGAGCAGTACTTC.

The chain recombines TRBV11-1 with TRBJ1-1; D gene uncertain. Trimming stripped 0 bases from V and 7 bases from J, with 12 bases between. Per germline, CDR1 SGHAT and CDR2 FQDESV (reference sequence). The CDR3 consists of 14 residues. CDR3 protein: CASSLAGKEGEAFF. CDR3 DNA sequence: TGTGCCAGCAGCTTAGCCGGTAAAGAGGGTGAAGCTTTCTTT.

V is TRBV5-1 and J is TRBJ2-7; 8 bases line up with TRBD1. This CDR3 spans 16 amino acids. V was pared by 2 bases and J by 3 bases, with 10 bases of the junction left unmatched. Germline CDR1 SGHRS, CDR2 YFSETQ. In nucleotides, the CDR3 is TGCGCCAGCAGCTTTCGGTTCCAGGGGGCCCACTACGAGCAGTACTTC. Protein sequence: CASSFRFQGAHYEQYF.

The chain is built from TRBV7-3 and TRBJ1-1; the D gene is possibly TRBD1 (5 bases). This CDR3 is built from 12 residues. Trimming removed 4 bases from V and 7 bases from J, with 10 bases in between. Germline-derived CDR1 and CDR2 are SGHTA and FQGTGA. This CDR3 is CASSSAQGEAFF. CDR3 DNA sequence: TGTGCCAGCAGCTCGGCCCAGGGTGAAGCTTTCTTT.

The rearrangement links TRBV9 to TRBJ1-2; tentative D call: TRBD1 (6 bases). The V end was cut by 2 bases, the J end by 4 bases, with 12 bases between. CDR3 length equals 14 residues. The germline V gene encodes CDR1 SGDLS and CDR2 YYNGEE. In DNA form, the CDR3 reads TGTGCCAGCAGCGTGGACAGCCGAGGCTATGGCTACACCTTC. Protein product: CASSVDSRGYGYTF.

The chain employs TRBV21-1 and TRBJ2-1; the table's D call TRBD1 went unverified against the DNA. TRBV21-1 represents a pseudogene. This CDR3 has 20 residues. DNA of the CDR3: TGTGCCAGCAGCAAAAAATCGGAAGACAGGGGCTTCTATACCCCCAATGAGCAGTTCTTC. This encodes CASSKKSEDRGFYTPNEQFF.

The chain employs TRBV6-5 and TRBJ1-2, with 7 bases matching TRBD1. The junction had 6 bases not matched to a gene; V was cut back by 6 bases and J by 8 bases. The CDR3 extends over 12 amino acids. From germline, CDR1 is MNHEY and CDR2 SVGAGI. Here the CDR3 DNA reads TGTGCCAGCAGGCGAACAGGGGAAGGCTACACCTTC. Its protein is CASRRTGEGYTF.

The chain combines TRBV7-3 with TRBJ2-7, with 10 bases identical to TRBD1. The V and J ends lost 4 bases and 1 base, in that order; junction bases with no gene match: 4. The CDR3 covers 15 residues. The germline gives CDR1 SGHTA, CDR2 FQGTGA. In DNA, the CDR3 is TGTGCCAGCAGCTCCGGGACAGGGGAATCCTACGAGCAGTACTTC. This codes for CASSSGTGESYEQYF. Variable domain in full (rest from reference TRBV7-3 and TRBJ2-7): GAGVSQTPSNKVTEKGKYVELRCDPISGHTALYWYRQSLGQGPEFLIYFQGTGAADDSGLPNDRFFAVRPEGSVSTLKIQRTERGDSAVYLCASSSGTGESYEQYFGPGTRLTVT.